This TCR beta chain was sequenced during a study of T-cell memory formation after mild COVID-19. Study-wide results and caveats: Clones that got smaller from day 15 to 85 had even CD4/CD8, while clones growing later tipped toward CD4+. Still unconfirmed is whether the second-wave clones peaking on day 37 recognized SARS-CoV-2.

A word on this clonotype: What it binds is unknown.

Trimming removed 5 bases from V and 6 bases from J, with 22 bases in between. The germline gives CDR1 SGHAT, CDR2 FQNNGV. This CDR3 has 16 amino acids. MiXCR, run by TCRdb on the 5' RACE reads, gives a single entry per CDR3 protein. The sample holds about 470,000 distinct CDR3 sequences, approximately 25% seen once. The sample was PBMCs or a T cell subset sorted from them (not recorded which). This receptor was obtained from an adult woman who had mild COVID-19 (a few samples of this study predate the infection). Cell type and time point are not known. V and J are TRBV11-2 and TRBJ1-2; D not resolved. This chain's CDR3 is CASSPRWAPALDGYTF. The CDR3 nucleotides read TGTGCCAGCAGCCCCCGGTGGGCCCCAGCCCTCGATGGCTACACCTTC.